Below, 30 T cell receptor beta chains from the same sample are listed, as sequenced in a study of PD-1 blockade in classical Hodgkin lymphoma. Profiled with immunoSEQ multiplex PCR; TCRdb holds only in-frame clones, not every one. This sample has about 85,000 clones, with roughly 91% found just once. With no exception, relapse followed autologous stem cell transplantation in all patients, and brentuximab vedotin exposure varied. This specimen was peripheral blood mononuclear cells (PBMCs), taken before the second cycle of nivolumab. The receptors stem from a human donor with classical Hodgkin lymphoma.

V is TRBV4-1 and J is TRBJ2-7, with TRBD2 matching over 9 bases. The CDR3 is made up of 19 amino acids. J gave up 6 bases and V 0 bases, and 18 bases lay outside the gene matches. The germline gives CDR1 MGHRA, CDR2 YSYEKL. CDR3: CASSQDLIGLREGFIEQYF. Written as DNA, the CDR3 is TGCGCCAGCAGCCAAGATCTTATCGGTTTGCGGGAGGGCTTCATCGAGCAGTACTTC.

CDR3 loop: CASLAGGSNQPQHF. The DNA of the CDR3 is TGTGCCAGTCTTGCAGGGGGCAGCAATCAGCCCCAGCATTTT. The rearrangement joins TRBV2 to TRBJ1-5, with 8 nucleotides matching TRBD1. The V segment lost 9 bases and the J segment 1 base; nucleotides outside the gene matches: 5. This CDR3 has 14 amino acids. The germline V gene encodes CDR1 SNHLY and CDR2 FYNNEI. The full variable domain, in which reference TRBV2 and TRBJ1-5 provide the parts outside the CDR3, is EPEVTQTPSHQVTQMGQEVILRCVPISNHLYFYWYRQILGQKVEFLVSFYNNEISEKSEIFDDQFSVERPDGSNFTLKIRSTKLEDSAMYFCASLAGGSNQPQHFGDGTRLSIL.

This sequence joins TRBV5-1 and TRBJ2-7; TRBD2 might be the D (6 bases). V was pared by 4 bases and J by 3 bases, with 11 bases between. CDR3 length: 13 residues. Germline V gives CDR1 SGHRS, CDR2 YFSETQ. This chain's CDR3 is CASSSGRYYEQYF. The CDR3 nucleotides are TGCGCCAGCAGCAGCGGGCGGTACTACGAGCAGTACTTC.

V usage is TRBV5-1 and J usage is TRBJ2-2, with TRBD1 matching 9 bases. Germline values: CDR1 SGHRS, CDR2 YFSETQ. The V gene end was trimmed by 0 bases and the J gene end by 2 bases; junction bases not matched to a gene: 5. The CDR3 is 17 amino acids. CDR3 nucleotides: TGCGCCAGCAGCTTGGGACAGGGGGGTATCAACACCGGGGAGCTGTTTTTT. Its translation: CASSLGQGGINTGELFF.

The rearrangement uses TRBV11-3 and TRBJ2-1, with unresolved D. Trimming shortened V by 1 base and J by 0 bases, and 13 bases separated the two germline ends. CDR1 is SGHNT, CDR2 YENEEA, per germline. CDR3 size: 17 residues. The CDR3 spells CASSLGLSLTSYNEQFF. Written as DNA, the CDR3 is TGTGCCAGCAGCTTAGGACTTAGTTTAACCTCCTACAATGAGCAGTTCTTC. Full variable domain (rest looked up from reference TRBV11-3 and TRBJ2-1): EAGVVQSPRYKIIEKKQPVAFWCNPISGHNTLYWYLQNLGQGPELLIRYENEEAVDDSQLPKDRFSAERLKGVDSTLKIQPAELGDSAVYLCASSLGLSLTSYNEQFFGPGTRLTVL.

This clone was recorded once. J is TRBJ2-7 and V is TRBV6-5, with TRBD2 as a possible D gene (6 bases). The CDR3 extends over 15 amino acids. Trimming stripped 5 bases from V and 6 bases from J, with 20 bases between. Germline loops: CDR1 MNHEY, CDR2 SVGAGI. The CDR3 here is CASSRGSTSSSEQYF. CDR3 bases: TGTGCCAGCAGTAGGGGATCGACTAGTTCCAGCGAGCAGTACTTC.

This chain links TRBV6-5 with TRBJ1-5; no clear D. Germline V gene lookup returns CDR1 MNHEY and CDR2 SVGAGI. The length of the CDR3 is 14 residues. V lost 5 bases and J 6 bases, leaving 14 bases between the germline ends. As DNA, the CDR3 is TGTGCCAGCAGTGCCGCCCCAGGCGGTCAGCCCCAGCATTTT. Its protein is CASSAAPGGQPQHF.

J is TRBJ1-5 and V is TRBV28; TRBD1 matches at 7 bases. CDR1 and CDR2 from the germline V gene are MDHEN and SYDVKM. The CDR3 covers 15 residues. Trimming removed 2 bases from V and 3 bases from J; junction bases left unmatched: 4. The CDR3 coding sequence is TGTGCCAGCAGTTTAAGCGACAGGGACAATCAGCCCCAGCATTTT. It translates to CASSLSDRDNQPQHF.

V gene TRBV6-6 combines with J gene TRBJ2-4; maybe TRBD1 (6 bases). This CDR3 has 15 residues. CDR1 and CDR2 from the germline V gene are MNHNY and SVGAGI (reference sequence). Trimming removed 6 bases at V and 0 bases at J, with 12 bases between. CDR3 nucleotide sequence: TGTGCCAGCAGGGACAGCCAATTAGCCAAAAACATTCAGTACTTC. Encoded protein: CASRDSQLAKNIQYF.

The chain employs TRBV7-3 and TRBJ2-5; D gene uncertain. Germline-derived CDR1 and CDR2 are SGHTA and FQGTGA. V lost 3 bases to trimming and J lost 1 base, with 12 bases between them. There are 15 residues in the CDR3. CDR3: CASSLVLGSQETQYF. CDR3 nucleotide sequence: TGTGCCAGCAGCTTGGTTCTGGGCAGCCAAGAGACCCAGTACTTC.

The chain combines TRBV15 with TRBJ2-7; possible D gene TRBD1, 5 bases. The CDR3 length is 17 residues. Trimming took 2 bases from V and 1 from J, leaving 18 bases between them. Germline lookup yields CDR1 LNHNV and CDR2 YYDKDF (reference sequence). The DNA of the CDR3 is TGTGCCACCAGCAGAAACAGATTAACCCAGGGTTCCTACGAGCAGTACTTC. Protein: CATSRNRLTQGSYEQYF.

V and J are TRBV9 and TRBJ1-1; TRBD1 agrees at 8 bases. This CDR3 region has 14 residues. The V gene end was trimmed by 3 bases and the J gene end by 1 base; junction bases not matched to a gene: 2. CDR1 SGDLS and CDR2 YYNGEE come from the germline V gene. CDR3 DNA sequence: TGTGCCAGCAGCGGAGGACAGGGGAACACTGAAGCTTTCTTT. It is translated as CASSGGQGNTEAFF.

CDR3 nucleotides: TGTGCCAGCAGTCTCGAACTAGCGGGAGTTTACAATGAGCAGTTCTTC. It is translated as CASSLELAGVYNEQFF. The chain couples TRBV6-4 to TRBJ2-1; 11 bases fit TRBD2. The CDR3 extends over 16 amino acids. Germline V gene sequence: CDR1 MRHNA, CDR2 SNTAGT. V shed 5 bases, J shed 4 bases, and the junction held 7 bases outside the gene matches.

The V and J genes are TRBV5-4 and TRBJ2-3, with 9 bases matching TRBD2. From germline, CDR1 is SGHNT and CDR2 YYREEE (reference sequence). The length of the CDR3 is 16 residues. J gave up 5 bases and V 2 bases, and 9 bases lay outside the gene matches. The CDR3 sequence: CASSLGPSGIEDTQYF. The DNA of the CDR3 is TGTGCCAGCAGCTTAGGTCCTAGCGGGATAGAAGATACGCAGTATTTT. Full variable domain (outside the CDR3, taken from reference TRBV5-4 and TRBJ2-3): ETGVTQSPTHLIKTRGQQVTLRCSSQSGHNTVSWYQQALGQGPQFIFQYYREEENGRGNFPPRFSGLQFPNYSSELNVNALELDDSALYLCASSLGPSGIEDTQYFGPGTRLTVL.

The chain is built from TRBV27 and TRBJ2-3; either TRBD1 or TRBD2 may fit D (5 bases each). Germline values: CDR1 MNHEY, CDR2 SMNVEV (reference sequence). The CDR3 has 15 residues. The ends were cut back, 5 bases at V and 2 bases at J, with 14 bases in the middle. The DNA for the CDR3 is TGTGCCAGCAGTCTCGTTATGGGGGACACAGATACGCAGTATTTT. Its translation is CASSLVMGDTDTQYF.

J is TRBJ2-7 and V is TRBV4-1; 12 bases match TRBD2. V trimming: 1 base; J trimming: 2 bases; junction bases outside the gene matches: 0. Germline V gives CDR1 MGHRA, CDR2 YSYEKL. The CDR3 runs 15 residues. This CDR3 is CASSQGTSGTYEQYF. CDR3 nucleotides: TGCGCCAGCAGCCAAGGGACTAGCGGGACCTACGAGCAGTACTTC.

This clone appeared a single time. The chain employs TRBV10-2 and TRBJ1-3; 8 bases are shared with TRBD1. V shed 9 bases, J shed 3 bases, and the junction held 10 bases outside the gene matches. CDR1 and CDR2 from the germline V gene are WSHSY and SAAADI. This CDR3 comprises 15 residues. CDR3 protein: CASMRGQEFGNTIYF. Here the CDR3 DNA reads TGCGCCAGTATGAGGGGACAGGAGTTTGGAAACACCATATATTTT.

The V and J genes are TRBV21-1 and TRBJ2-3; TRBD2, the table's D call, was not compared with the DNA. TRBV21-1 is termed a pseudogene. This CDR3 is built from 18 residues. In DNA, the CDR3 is TGTGCCAGCAGCGGAGACGGCAAGGCAGGCCCCATCGGGGGTCCGCAGTATTTT. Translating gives CASSGDGKAGPIGGPQYF.

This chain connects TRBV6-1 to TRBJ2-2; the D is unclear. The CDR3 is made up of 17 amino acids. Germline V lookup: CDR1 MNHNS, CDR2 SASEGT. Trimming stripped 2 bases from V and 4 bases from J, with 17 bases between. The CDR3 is CASSENVAHSGTGELFF. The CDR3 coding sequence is TGTGCCAGCAGTGAAAATGTGGCTCACTCGGGCACCGGGGAGCTGTTTTTT.

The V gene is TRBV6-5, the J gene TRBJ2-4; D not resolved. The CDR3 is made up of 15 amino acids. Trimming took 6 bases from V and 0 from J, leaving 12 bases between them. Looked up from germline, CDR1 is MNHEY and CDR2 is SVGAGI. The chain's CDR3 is CASRKLGLAKNIQYF. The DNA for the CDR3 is TGTGCCAGCAGAAAGCTGGGCTTAGCCAAAAACATTCAGTACTTC.

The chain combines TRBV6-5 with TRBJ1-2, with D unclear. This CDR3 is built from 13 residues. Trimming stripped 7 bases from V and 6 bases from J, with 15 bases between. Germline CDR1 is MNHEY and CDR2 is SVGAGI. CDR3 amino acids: CASNGAVDHGYTF. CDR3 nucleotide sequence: TGTGCCAGCAATGGTGCGGTCGATCATGGCTACACCTTC.

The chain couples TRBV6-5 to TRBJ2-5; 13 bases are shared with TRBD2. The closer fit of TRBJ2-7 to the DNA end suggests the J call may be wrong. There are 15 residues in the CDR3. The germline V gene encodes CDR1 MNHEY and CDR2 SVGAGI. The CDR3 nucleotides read TGTGCCAGCAGCGCGGGACTAGCGGGAACCTACGAGCAGTACTTC. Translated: CASSAGLAGTYEQYF.

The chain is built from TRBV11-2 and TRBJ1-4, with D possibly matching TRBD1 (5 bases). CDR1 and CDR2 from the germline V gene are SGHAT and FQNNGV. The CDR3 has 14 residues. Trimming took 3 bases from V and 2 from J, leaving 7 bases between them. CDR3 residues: CASSFRGTNEKLFF. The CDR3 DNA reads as TGTGCCAGCAGCTTCCGGGGCACTAATGAAAAACTGTTTTTT.

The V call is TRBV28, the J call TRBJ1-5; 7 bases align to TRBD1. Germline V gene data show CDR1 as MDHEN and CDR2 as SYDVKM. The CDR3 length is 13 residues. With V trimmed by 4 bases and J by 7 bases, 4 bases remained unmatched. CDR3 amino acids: CASSYTGDQPQHF. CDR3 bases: TGTGCCAGCAGTTATACAGGGGACCAGCCCCAGCATTTT.

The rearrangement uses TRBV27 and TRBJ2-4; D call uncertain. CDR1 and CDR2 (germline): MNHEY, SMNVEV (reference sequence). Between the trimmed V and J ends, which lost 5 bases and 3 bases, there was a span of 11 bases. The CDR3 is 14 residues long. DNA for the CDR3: TGTGCCAGCAGTCCGGACCGTTTCAAAAACATTCAGTACTTC. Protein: CASSPDRFKNIQYF.

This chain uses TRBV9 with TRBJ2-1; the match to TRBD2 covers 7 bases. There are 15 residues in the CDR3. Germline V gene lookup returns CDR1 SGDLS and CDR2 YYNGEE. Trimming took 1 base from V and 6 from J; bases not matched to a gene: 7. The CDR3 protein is CASSVLSGPANEQFF. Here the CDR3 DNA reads TGTGCCAGCAGCGTACTTAGCGGGCCAGCCAATGAGCAGTTCTTC.

The CDR3 nucleotides are TGCGCCAGCAGGAACGGGGGCTCCTACGAGCAGTACTTC. It yields the protein CASRNGGSYEQYF. V is TRBV5-1 and J is TRBJ2-7; D perhaps matches TRBD2 (6 bases). Deletions cut 5 bases from V and 0 bases from J, with 9 bases between. This CDR3 region has 13 residues. Germline V CDR1 and CDR2: SGHRS, YFSETQ.

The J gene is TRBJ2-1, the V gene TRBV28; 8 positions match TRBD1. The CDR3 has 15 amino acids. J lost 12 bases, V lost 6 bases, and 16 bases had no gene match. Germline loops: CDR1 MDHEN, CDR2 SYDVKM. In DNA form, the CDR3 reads TGTGCCAGCAGCCCGACAGGGGCCCCCGTTACCCCGCAGTTCTTC. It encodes CASSPTGAPVTPQFF.

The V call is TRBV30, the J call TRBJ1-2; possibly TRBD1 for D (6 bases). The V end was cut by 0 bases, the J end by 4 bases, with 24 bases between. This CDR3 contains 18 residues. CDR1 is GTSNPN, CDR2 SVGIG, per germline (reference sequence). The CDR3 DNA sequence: TGTGCCTGGAGTGTACGCCCAGGACGACAGGCCCGGCGCTATGGCTACACCTTC. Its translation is CAWSVRPGRQARRYGYTF.

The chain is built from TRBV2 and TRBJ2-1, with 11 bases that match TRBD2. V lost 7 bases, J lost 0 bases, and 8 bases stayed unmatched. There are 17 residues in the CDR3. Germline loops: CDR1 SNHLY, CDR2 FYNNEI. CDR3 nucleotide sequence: TGTGCCAGCATAAGATCCGGGACTAGCGGCTCCTACAATGAGCAGTTCTTC. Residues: CASIRSGTSGSYNEQFF.